This entry concerns a single T cell receptor (beta chain). This sample is part of a study of blood T cell repertoires in COVID-19. For the study at large: Acute-phase and convalescent COVID-19 samples originated in the United States, Italy and Spain. T cells, B-cell-depleted T cells, or PBMCs supplied cDNA or gDNA.

In the original analysis: Cell counts per sample came from amplifying reference gene primers. Libraries were prepared by immunoSEQ multiplex PCR; TCRdb keeps only in-frame clonotypes and omits some of them. V and J calls and clone size come straight from that table; D and trimming were deduced from the DNA. This table has roughly 120,000 clones, approximately 78% appearing once. Germline CDR1 is SGHRS and CDR2 is YFSETQ. V lost 0 bases and J lost 9, with 7 bases in between. The CDR3 extends over 12 amino acids. This TCR was sampled from a man in his sixties or seventies with acute or convalescent COVID-19. Sequencing was done on a sample of peripheral blood. The chain has TRBV5-1 and TRBJ2-1, with D maybe TRBD1 (6 bases). Here the CDR3 DNA reads TGCGCCAGCAGCTTGGGGGACACTGAGCAGTTCTTC. Amino acids: CASSLGDTEQFF. Supplemented by reference TRBV5-1 and TRBJ2-1, the full variable domain reads KAGVTQTPRYLIKTRGQQVTLSCSPISGHRSVSWYQQTPGQGLQFLFEYFSETQRNKGNFPGRFSGRQFSNSRSEMNVSTLELGDSALYLCASSLGDTEQFFGPGTRLTVL.